The next 8 T cell receptor beta chains were all read from a single sample in a study of blood T cell repertoires in COVID-19. Sequenced by immunoSEQ multiplex PCR; TCRdb stores in-frame clones only, minus some. The data contain 60,000 or so clones, around 80% of them seen just once; the ten biggest clones take up approximately 3.4%. Sequences were obtained from peripheral blood. These receptors all stem from a man in his 60s with acute or convalescent COVID-19.

This chain joins TRBV6-5 and TRBJ2-1; 8 nucleotides line up with TRBD2. The CDR3 contains 15 residues. Germline-derived CDR1 and CDR2 are MNHEY and SVGAGI. Trimming cost V 0 bases and J 4 bases; bases outside gene matches: 2. The CDR3 bases are TGTGCCAGCAGTTACTCGAGCGGGGGATACAATGAGCAGTTCTTC. This codes for CASSYSSGGYNEQFF.

This sequence joins TRBV2 and TRBJ2-5; 9 bases align to TRBD1. The CDR3 length is 14 residues. V lost 4 bases, J lost 5 bases, and 5 bases stayed unmatched. Germline V lookup: CDR1 SNHLY, CDR2 FYNNEI. CDR3 amino acids: CASSARDREETQYF. The DNA for the CDR3 is TGTGCCAGCAGTGCCCGGGACAGGGAGGAGACCCAGTACTTC.

The rearrangement uses TRBV19 and TRBJ2-2; 7 bases match TRBD1. J was trimmed by 4 bases and V by 3 bases; bases with no gene match: 17. The CDR3 consists of 19 residues. Looked up from germline, CDR1 is LNHDA and CDR2 is SQIVND (reference sequence). CDR3 bases: TGTGCCAGTAGTATTCGGGACAGCTCGATTGGCCTAGGCACCGGGGAGCTGTTTTTT. This gives the protein CASSIRDSSIGLGTGELFF.

This clone appeared a single time. Within the sample, other DNA sequences also encode this same CDR3. The chain couples TRBV27 to TRBJ1-2, with no clear D. CDR1 is MNHEY and CDR2 is SMNVEV in the germline V gene (reference sequence). CDR3 length equals 13 residues. The ends were cut back, 6 bases at V and 1 base at J, with 9 bases in the middle. CDR3 nucleotide sequence: TGTGCCAGCAGCCTACGTGGTAACTATGGCTACACCTTC. It yields the protein CASSLRGNYGYTF.

CDR3 nucleotides: TGTGCCAGCAGTTACTTGACTAGCGGGGGGCTAGAGCAGTTCTTC. Residues: CASSYLTSGGLEQFF. The chain joins TRBV27 to TRBJ2-1; 13 positions match TRBD2. J lost 10 bases, V lost 4 bases, and 7 bases had no gene match. The CDR3 totals 15 residues. Germline V gene data show CDR1 as MNHEY and CDR2 as SMNVEV (reference sequence).

This chain links TRBV5-1 with TRBJ2-5; 10 nucleotides line up with TRBD1. CDR3 size: 14 residues. V gave up 4 bases and J gave up 4 bases; unmatched junction bases: 4. The germline V gene has CDR1 SGHRS and CDR2 YFSETQ. The CDR3 region is CASSGTGEGETQYF. Written as DNA, the CDR3 is TGCGCCAGCAGCGGGACAGGGGAAGGAGAGACCCAGTACTTC.

The chain joins TRBV2 to TRBJ1-2, with D uncertain. V was pared by 4 bases and J by 3 bases, with 9 bases between. The CDR3 consists of 13 residues. Germline values: CDR1 SNHLY, CDR2 FYNNEI. The DNA of the CDR3 is TGTGCCAGCAGTGGGCAGAGGGACTATGGCTACACCTTC. Translated: CASSGQRDYGYTF.

The rearrangement joins TRBV6-5 to TRBJ2-2; 9 bases align to TRBD1. The CDR3 length is 16 residues. Trimming at V came to 4 bases and at J to 5 bases, leaving 8 bases not matched to a gene. Germline-derived CDR1 and CDR2 are MNHEY and SVGAGI. DNA for the CDR3: TGTGCCAGCAGTTTAGTCACAGGGGGCTGGACCGGGGAGCTGTTTTTT. This translates into CASSLVTGGWTGELFF.